These 31 T cell receptor beta chains share one sample of origin, sequenced in a study of T cells in Graves' hyperthyroidism and ophthalmopathy. Amplified TCR beta CDR3 regions came from RNA transcripts. Using the HTBI primer set, a first-round RT-PCR was run on the TCR CDR3. MiXCR, applied by TCRdb to the multiplex PCR reads, yields one record per CDR3 protein. This sample carries about 590,000 distinct CDR3 sequences, more than 15% of them seen once, and the ten largest clones take approximately 7.4%. Sequencing was carried out using blood. Source of these receptors: a woman in her thirties with Graves' hyperthyroidism.

In this sample, this clonotype turned up many times. This chain uses TRBV20-1 with TRBJ2-7; possibly TRBD1 for D (7 bases). Trimming took 0 bases from V and 5 from J, leaving 17 bases between them. Germline V CDR1 and CDR2: DFQATT, SNEGSKA (reference sequence). This CDR3 is 15 amino acids long. The DNA of the CDR3 is TGCAGTGCTAGAGATTGGCAGGGGGGAGTCGACGAGCAGTACTTC. Translated: CSARDWQGGVDEQYF.

The table lists this clonotype with a few counts. This rearrangement joins TRBV27 to TRBJ1-6; possible D gene TRBD1, 6 bases. Trimming removed 5 bases at V and 13 bases at J, with 18 bases between. CDR1 is MNHEY and CDR2 is SMNVEV in the germline V gene (reference sequence). This CDR3 contains 14 residues. The CDR3 loop is CASSLSGEVGPLHF. The CDR3 bases are TGTGCCAGCAGTCTCTCAGGGGAAGTAGGTCCCCTCCACTTT.

This clonotype has ten or more counts. The chain uses TRBV3-1 and TRBJ2-7; tentative D call: TRBD2 (5 bases). Germline CDR1 LGHDT, CDR2 YNNKEL (reference sequence). The V end lost 4 bases, the J end lost 2 bases, and 12 bases lay between the germline ends. The CDR3 loop spans 14 amino acids. The CDR3 DNA reads TGTGCCAGCAGCCTTCAAGCTAGCACCTACGAGCAGTACTTC. Its protein is CASSLQASTYEQYF.

This clonotype was observed many times. V gene TRBV3-1 combines with J gene TRBJ2-3; D perhaps matches TRBD2 (5 bases). The CDR3 is 15 residues long. Germline CDR1 is LGHDT and CDR2 is YNNKEL (reference sequence). The V and J ends lost 5 bases and 3 bases respectively, with 15 bases between them. CDR3 residues: CASSSRRGPTDTQYF. CDR3 in DNA: TGTGCCAGCAGCTCCCGTCGAGGGCCGACAGATACGCAGTATTTT.

V gene TRBV20-1 combines with J gene TRBJ2-7; D gene unclear. The V end lost 6 bases, the J end lost 3 bases, and 12 bases lay between the germline ends. This CDR3 region has 12 residues. CDR1 DFQATT and CDR2 SNEGSKA come from the germline V gene (reference sequence). The CDR3 DNA is TGCAGTGCCGGATTACGGAACTACGAGCAGTACTTC. Translated, it gives CSAGLRNYEQYF.

The chain has TRBV20-1 and TRBJ1-1; D is uncertain. This CDR3 region has 12 residues. Germline-derived CDR1 and CDR2 are DFQATT and SNEGSKA (reference sequence). Trimming stripped 6 bases from V and 6 bases from J, with 14 bases between. The CDR3 bases are TGCAGTGCGGATACGGGTGTTTCTGAAGCTTTCTTT. It specifies CSADTGVSEAFF.

As regards this clonotype: A much larger clonotype is one base distant, so this may be a read error. The chain carries TRBV12-3 or TRBV12-4 and TRBJ1-4; 8 bases fit TRBD1. This CDR3 comprises 14 residues. CDR3 sequence (DNA): TGTGCCAGCAGTTATACAGGGGGGAATGACAAACTGTTTTTT. Protein: CASSYTGGNDKLFF.

The chain couples TRBV19 to TRBJ1-5; D is uncertain. The V and J ends lost 6 bases and 0 bases respectively, with 12 bases between them. CDR3 length: 15 amino acids. Germline assignment: CDR1 LNHDA and CDR2 SQIVND (reference sequence). In DNA form, the CDR3 reads TGTGCCAGTAGCCTAATGGCCGATAGCAATCAGCCCCAGCATTTT. This gives the protein CASSLMADSNQPQHF.

This chain links TRBV5-1 with TRBJ1-2, with D hard to call. The CDR3 covers 13 residues. Trimming took off 3 bases at V and 2 bases at J, with 8 bases between the two ends. In germline, CDR1 is SGHRS, CDR2 YFSETQ. CDR3 coding DNA: TGCGCCAGCAGCTCCACACAAAACTATGGCTACACCTTC. Protein sequence: CASSSTQNYGYTF. The full variable domain, with the rest looked up from reference TRBV5-1 and TRBJ1-2, is KAGVTQTPRYLIKTRGQQVTLSCSPISGHRSVSWYQQTPGQGLQFLFEYFSETQRNKGNFPGRFSGRQFSNSRSEMNVSTLELGDSALYLCASSSTQNYGYTFGSGTRLTVV.

The chain couples TRBV20-1 to TRBJ2-7; 14 nucleotides agree with TRBD2. The germline gives CDR1 DFQATT, CDR2 SNEGSKA (reference sequence). V was pared by 5 bases and J by 1 base, with 7 bases of the junction left unmatched. The CDR3 has 16 amino acids. CDR3 bases: TGCAGTGCTCCTGGGACTAGCGGGAGTATGTCCTACGAGCAGTACTTC. Translated: CSAPGTSGSMSYEQYF.

The chain links TRBV19 to TRBJ2-4; TRBD2 matches 7 bases. Trimming at V came to 3 bases and at J to 9 bases, leaving 17 bases not matched to a gene. The CDR3 totals 17 residues. Germline V gene data show CDR1 as LNHDA and CDR2 as SQIVND (reference sequence). DNA of the CDR3: TGTGCCAGTAGTATCTCGGGAGGTTGGGGGGAAGCGAGCATTCAGTACTTC. Amino acids: CASSISGGWGEASIQYF.

This clonotype turned up a few times. The rearrangement joins TRBV5-1 to TRBJ1-3; 8 bases align to TRBD1. The CDR3 covers 14 residues. Germline V gene data show CDR1 as SGHRS and CDR2 as YFSETQ. The V and J ends lost 4 bases and 4 bases, in that order; junction bases with no gene match: 4. CDR3 bases: TGCGCCAGCAGCCCGGACAGGGAAGGAAACACCATATATTTT. The encoded protein is CASSPDREGNTIYF.

CDR3 sequence (DNA): TGTGCCAGCAGCTTAGCCCAGGCCTACCAAGAGACCCAGTACTTC. Its protein product is CASSLAQAYQETQYF. The rearrangement uses TRBV7-2 and TRBJ2-5, with no clear D. V lost 0 bases, J lost 0 bases, and 8 bases lay in between. The CDR3 runs 15 residues. Germline V CDR1 and CDR2: SGHTA, FQGNSA.

In its sample, this clonotype was seen once. This clone may be a read error of a much larger clone one base away. The chain has TRBV28 and TRBJ2-1; D is uncertain. The CDR3 consists of 14 residues. CDR1 and CDR2 from the germline V gene are MDHEN and SYDVKM. The CDR3 bases are TGTGCCAACAGTTTTGTTAGGTCCTACAATGAGCAGTTCTTC. Amino acids: CANSFVRSYNEQFF.

The chain couples TRBV4-2 to TRBJ2-7; D unresolved. The CDR3 contains 14 residues. Germline CDR1 reads LGHNA; CDR2 reads YNFKEQ. The ends were cut back, 0 bases at V and 2 bases at J, with 8 bases in the middle. The CDR3 here is CASSQDPSAYEQYF. For the CDR3, the DNA is TGTGCCAGCAGCCAAGATCCGAGCGCCTACGAGCAGTACTTC.

In this sample, this clonotype turned up a few times. The chain recombines TRBV5-1 with TRBJ2-1; either TRBD1 or TRBD2 may fit D (6 bases each). The CDR3 spans 14 residues. Germline V gene lookup returns CDR1 SGHRS and CDR2 YFSETQ. Trimming cost V 0 bases and J 10 bases, with 14 bases left between them. In DNA, the CDR3 is TGCGCCAGCAGCTTGGTGGGGGGCGGGATCGAGCAGTTCTTC. Its translation is CASSLVGGGIEQFF.

This clonotype appeared many times. The chain joins TRBV28 to TRBJ2-7, with D possibly matching TRBD1 (5 bases). Germline V CDR1 and CDR2: MDHEN, SYDVKM. V lost 7 bases and J lost 2, with 15 bases in between. The CDR3 is 14 residues long. CDR3 sequence: CASKGHSGTYEQYF. CDR3 DNA: TGTGCCAGCAAAGGACACTCCGGCACCTACGAGCAGTACTTC.

There are many counts of this clonotype. The chain combines TRBV18 with TRBJ2-1, with D unclear. CDR3 size: 16 residues. Deletions cut 0 bases from V and 0 bases from J, with 9 bases between. CDR1 is KGHSH and CDR2 is LQKENI in the germline V gene. The chain's CDR3 is CASSPPETRSYNEQFF. The CDR3 DNA sequence: TGTGCCAGCTCACCACCAGAAACCCGCTCCTACAATGAGCAGTTCTTC. The full variable domain, in which reference TRBV18 and TRBJ2-1 provide the parts outside the CDR3, is NAGVMQNPRHLVRRRGQEARLRCSPMKGHSHVYWYRQLPEEGLKFMVYLQKENIIDESGMPKERFSAEFPKEGPSILRIQQVVRGDSAAYFCASSPPETRSYNEQFFGPGTRLTVL.

V usage is TRBV11-1 and J usage is TRBJ2-1; 16 nucleotides align to TRBD2. Germline-derived CDR1 and CDR2 are SGHAT and FQDESV (reference sequence). The J segment lost 7 bases and the V segment lost 2 bases, leaving 5 bases of the junction unmatched. The CDR3 has 17 residues. CDR3 amino acids: CASSLSMGLAGGNEQFF. CDR3 nucleotides: TGTGCCAGCAGCTTATCCATGGGACTAGCGGGAGGGAATGAGCAGTTCTTC.

This clonotype was seen ten or more times. CDR3 nucleotide sequence: TGTGCCAGCAGAACTCGGGACTCCCACCGGGCCTACGAGCAGTACTTC. This codes for CASRTRDSHRAYEQYF. The chain combines TRBV28 with TRBJ2-7; a weak D match, TRBD2 (6 bases). The germline V gene encodes CDR1 MDHEN and CDR2 SYDVKM. This CDR3 region has 16 residues. V lost 6 bases, J lost 2 bases, and 20 bases lay in between.

This clonotype has a handful of counts. The chain is built from TRBV3-2 and TRBJ2-2; the tabulated D call, TRBD2, remains unverified against the DNA. TRBV3-2 counts as a pseudogene. The CDR3 is made up of 17 amino acids. The CDR3 reads CASRGTSGRAATGELFF. The CDR3 bases are TGTGCCAGCCGTGGGACTAGCGGGAGGGCTGCCACCGGGGAGCTGTTTTTT.

This clonotype was seen only a few times. This chain uses TRBV6-6 with TRBJ2-1; D may match TRBD1 or TRBD2 (5 bases each). The CDR3 contains 17 residues. Deletions cut 0 bases from V and 8 bases from J, with 20 bases between. The V gene's germline CDR1 is MNHNY and CDR2 SVGAGI (reference sequence). The CDR3 bases are TGTGCCAGCAGTTACTCTGCTTCGGCCGGGACCTTTGATGAGCAGTTCTTC. Translated: CASSYSASAGTFDEQFF.

This clonotype was seen a handful of times. A read error is the likely source, as a far larger clone sits one nucleotide away. The V call is TRBV5-6, the J call TRBJ1-5, with D hard to call. Trimming pared 1 base from V and 6 bases from J, leaving 5 bases between. CDR1 SGHDT and CDR2 YYEEEE come from the germline V gene. The CDR3 covers 12 residues. The CDR3 region is CASSLRGQPQHF. CDR3 DNA: TGTGCCAGCAGCTTGCGGGGTCAGCCCCAGCATTTT.

This chain uses TRBV19 with TRBJ1-5; 8 bases agree with TRBD1. The germline CDR1 and CDR2 sequences are LNHDA and SQIVND (reference sequence). The J segment lost 0 bases and the V segment lost 5 bases, leaving 9 bases of the junction unmatched. The CDR3 is 17 amino acids. This CDR3 reads CASSALGQVYSNQPQHF. CDR3 DNA: TGTGCCAGTAGTGCCCTGGGACAGGTCTATAGCAATCAGCCCCAGCATTTT.

The rearrangement joins TRBV29-1 to TRBJ1-2, with 7 bases that match TRBD1. The CDR3 is made up of 15 amino acids. V shed 3 bases and J 4 bases; nucleotides not matched to a gene: 11. Germline CDR1 SQVTM, CDR2 ANQGSEA. The CDR3 here is CSVEGRTGQVYGYTF. As DNA, the CDR3 is TGCAGCGTTGAGGGCAGGACAGGCCAAGTCTATGGCTACACCTTC.

The rearrangement joins TRBV9 to TRBJ1-5, with D uncertain. Germline V gene lookup returns CDR1 SGDLS and CDR2 YYNGEE. CDR3 length: 14 residues. V was clipped by 7 bases and J by 2 bases, with 13 bases between them. The DNA of the CDR3 is TGTGCCAGCGGAACCACCCCCGGCAATCAGCCCCAGCATTTT. Residues: CASGTTPGNQPQHF. The full variable domain, completed using reference TRBV9 and TRBJ1-5, is DSGVTQTPKHLITATGQRVTLRCSPRSGDLSVYWYQQSLDQGLQFLIQYYNGEERAKGNILERFSAQQFPDLHSELNLSSLELGDSALYFCASGTTPGNQPQHFGDGTRLSIL.

CDR3 loop: CASSSGLAGESYNEQFF. The DNA of the CDR3 is TGTGCCAGCAGTTCCGGACTAGCGGGAGAGTCCTACAATGAGCAGTTCTTC. V is TRBV12-3 or TRBV12-4 and J is TRBJ2-1; TRBD2 agrees at 13 bases. The CDR3 extends over 17 amino acids. The V segment lost 4 bases and the J segment 1 base; nucleotides outside the gene matches: 4.

This clonotype was found many times. The chain has TRBV3-1 and TRBJ2-7, with a weak D call TRBD1 (5 bases). CDR1 is LGHDT, CDR2 YNNKEL, per germline (reference sequence). The ends were cut back, 0 bases at V and 4 bases at J, with 10 bases in the middle. The CDR3 loop spans 14 amino acids. CDR3 residues: CASSQDGRGYEQYF. CDR3 sequence (DNA): TGTGCCAGCAGCCAAGATGGTAGGGGATACGAGCAGTACTTC.

The sample holds many counts of this clonotype. The chain joins TRBV11-2 to TRBJ2-4; 7 bases align to TRBD1. CDR1 and CDR2 (germline): SGHAT, FQNNGV. After removal of 1 base from V and 7 bases from J, the junction contained 4 bases not matched to a gene. The length of the CDR3 is 14 residues. The CDR3 DNA follows: TGTGCCAGCAGCTTAGGAGACAGGGCTAACATTCAGTACTTC. The encoded protein is CASSLGDRANIQYF.

The CDR3 DNA follows: TGCGCCAGCAGCTTGACAGGGGATAATGAAAAACTGTTTTTT. This translates into CASSLTGDNEKLFF. The chain uses TRBV5-1 and TRBJ1-4; 7 nucleotides line up with TRBD1. CDR3 length equals 14 residues. Trimming took 1 base from V and 4 from J; bases not matched to a gene: 1. Germline CDR1 is SGHRS and CDR2 is YFSETQ.

Concerning this clonotype: Possible read error: a much larger clone is one base away. J is TRBJ2-1 and V is TRBV6-2 or TRBV6-3; TRBD2 matches 10 bases. V was clipped by 2 bases and J by 3 bases; unmatched bases: 13. Germline assignment: CDR1 MNHEY and CDR2 SVGEGT. This CDR3 region has 19 residues. The CDR3 DNA sequence: TGTGCCAGCAGTTACGAAATCCTAGCGGGAGATATGTTCTACAATGAGCAGTTCTTC. This codes for CASSYEILAGDMFYNEQFF.